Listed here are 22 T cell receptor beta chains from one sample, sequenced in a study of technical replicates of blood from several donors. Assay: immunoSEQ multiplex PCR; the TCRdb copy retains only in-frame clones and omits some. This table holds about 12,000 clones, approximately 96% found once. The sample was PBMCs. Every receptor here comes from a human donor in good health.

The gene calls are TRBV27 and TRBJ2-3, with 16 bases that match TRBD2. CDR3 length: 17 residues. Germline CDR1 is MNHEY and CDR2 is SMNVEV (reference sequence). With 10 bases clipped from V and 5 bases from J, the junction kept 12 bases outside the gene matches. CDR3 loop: CATSAPGLAGGVDTQYF. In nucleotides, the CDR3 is TGTGCCACATCCGCCCCGGGACTAGCGGGAGGGGTAGATACGCAGTATTTT.

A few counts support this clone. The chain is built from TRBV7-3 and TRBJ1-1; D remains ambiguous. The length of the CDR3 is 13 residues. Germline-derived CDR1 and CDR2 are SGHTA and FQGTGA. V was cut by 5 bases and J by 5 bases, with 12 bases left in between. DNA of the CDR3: TGTGCCAGCAGCCCCTCAAGCTCGACTGAAGCTTTCTTT. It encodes CASSPSSSTEAFF.

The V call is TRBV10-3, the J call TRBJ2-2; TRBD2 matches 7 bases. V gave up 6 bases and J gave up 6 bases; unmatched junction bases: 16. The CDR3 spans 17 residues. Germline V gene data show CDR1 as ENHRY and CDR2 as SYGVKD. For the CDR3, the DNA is TGTGCCATCAGAGCCAATGGGGCGGGAGTAATGGCCGGGGAGCTGTTTTTT. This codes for CAIRANGAGVMAGELFF.

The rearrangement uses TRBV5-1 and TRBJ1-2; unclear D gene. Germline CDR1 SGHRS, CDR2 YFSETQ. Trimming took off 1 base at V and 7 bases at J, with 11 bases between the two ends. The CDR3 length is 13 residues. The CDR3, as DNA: TGCGCCAGCAGCTTGAGGGCAGAGGGTGGCTACACCTTC. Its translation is CASSLRAEGGYTF.

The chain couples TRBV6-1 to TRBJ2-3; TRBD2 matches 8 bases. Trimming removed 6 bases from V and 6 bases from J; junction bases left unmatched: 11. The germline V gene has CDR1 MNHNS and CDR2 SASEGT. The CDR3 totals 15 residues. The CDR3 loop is CASSAERETADTQYF. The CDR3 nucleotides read TGTGCCAGCAGCGCCGAGCGGGAGACCGCCGATACGCAGTATTTT.

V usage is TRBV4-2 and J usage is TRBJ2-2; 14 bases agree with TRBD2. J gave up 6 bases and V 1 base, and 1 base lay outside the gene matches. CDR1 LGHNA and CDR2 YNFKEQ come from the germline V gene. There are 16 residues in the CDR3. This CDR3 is CASSQGLAGGPGELFF. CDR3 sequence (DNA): TGTGCCAGCAGCCAAGGACTAGCGGGAGGGCCCGGGGAGCTGTTTTTT.

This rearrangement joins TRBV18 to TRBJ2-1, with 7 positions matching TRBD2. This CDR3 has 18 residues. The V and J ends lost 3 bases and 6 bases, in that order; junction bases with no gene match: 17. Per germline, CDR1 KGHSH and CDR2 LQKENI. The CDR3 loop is CASSPISSGGTIANEQFF. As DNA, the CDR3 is TGTGCCAGCTCACCCATCTCCTCCGGGGGGACTATTGCCAATGAGCAGTTCTTC.

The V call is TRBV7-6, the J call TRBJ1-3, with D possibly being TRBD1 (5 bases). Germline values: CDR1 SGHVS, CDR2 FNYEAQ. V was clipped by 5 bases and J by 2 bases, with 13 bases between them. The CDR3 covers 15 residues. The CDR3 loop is CASSPGWGAGNTIYF. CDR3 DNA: TGTGCCAGCAGCCCCGGTTGGGGGGCTGGAAACACCATATATTTT.

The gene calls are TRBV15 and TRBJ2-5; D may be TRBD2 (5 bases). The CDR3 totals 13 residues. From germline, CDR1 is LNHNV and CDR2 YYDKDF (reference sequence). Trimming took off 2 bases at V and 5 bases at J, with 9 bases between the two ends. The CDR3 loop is CATSRQRGETQYF. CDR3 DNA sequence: TGTGCCACCAGCAGACAGCGAGGGGAGACCCAGTACTTC.

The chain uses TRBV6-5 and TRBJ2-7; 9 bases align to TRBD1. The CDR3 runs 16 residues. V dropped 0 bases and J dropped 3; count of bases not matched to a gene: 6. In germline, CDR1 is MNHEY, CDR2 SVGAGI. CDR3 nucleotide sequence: TGTGCCAGCAGTTACTCGGCGGGACAGGGTCTCTACGAGCAGTACTTC. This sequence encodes CASSYSAGQGLYEQYF.

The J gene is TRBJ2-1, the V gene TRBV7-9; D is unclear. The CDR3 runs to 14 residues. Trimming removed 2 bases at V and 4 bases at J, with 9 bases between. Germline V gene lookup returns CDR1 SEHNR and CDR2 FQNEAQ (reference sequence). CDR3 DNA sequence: TGTGCCAGCAGCTTATGGGTACAGTACAATGAGCAGTTCTTC. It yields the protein CASSLWVQYNEQFF.

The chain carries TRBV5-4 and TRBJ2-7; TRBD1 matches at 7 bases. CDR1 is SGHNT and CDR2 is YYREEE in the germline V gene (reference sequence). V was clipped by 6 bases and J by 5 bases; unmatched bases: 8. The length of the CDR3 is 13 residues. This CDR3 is CASTRQGSDEQYF. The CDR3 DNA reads TGTGCCAGCACCCGACAGGGTAGTGACGAGCAGTACTTC. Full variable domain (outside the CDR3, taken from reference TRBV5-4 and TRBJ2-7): ETGVTQSPTHLIKTRGQQVTLRCSSQSGHNTVSWYQQALGQGPQFIFQYYREEENGRGNFPPRFSGLQFPNYSSELNVNALELDDSALYLCASTRQGSDEQYFGPGTRLTVT.

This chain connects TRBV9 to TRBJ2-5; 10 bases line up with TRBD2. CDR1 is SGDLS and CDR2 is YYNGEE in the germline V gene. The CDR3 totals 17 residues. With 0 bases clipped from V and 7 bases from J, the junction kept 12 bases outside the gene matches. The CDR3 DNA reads TGTGCCAGCAGCGTAGCGTCTAGCGGGAGCACCACGGGGACCCAGTACTTC. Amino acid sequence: CASSVASSGSTTGTQYF.

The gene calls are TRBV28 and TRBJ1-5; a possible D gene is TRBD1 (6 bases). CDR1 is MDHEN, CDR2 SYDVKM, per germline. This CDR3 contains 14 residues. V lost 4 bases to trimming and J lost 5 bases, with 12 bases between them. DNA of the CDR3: TGTGCCAGCAGTTCGTCATGGGGGCATCAGCCCCAGCATTTT. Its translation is CASSSSWGHQPQHF.

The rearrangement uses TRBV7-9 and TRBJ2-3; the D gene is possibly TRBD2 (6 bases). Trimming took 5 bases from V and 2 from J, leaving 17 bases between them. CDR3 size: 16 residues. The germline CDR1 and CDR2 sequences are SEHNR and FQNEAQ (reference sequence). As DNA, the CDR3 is TGTGCCAGCAGCAAGCCTGGGACTCCAGACACAGATACGCAGTATTTT. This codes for CASSKPGTPDTDTQYF.

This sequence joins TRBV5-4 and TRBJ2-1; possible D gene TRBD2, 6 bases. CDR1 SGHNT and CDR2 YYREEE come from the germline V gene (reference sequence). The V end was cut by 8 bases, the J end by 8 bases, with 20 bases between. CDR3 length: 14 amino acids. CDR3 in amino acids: CASTEGLANDEQFF. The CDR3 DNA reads TGTGCCAGTACCGAGGGGCTAGCGAACGATGAGCAGTTCTTC.

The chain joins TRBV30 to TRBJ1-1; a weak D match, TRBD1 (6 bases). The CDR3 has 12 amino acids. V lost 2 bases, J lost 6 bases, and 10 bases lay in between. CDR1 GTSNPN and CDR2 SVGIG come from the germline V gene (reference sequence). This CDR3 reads CAWSRQVAEAFF. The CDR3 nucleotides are TGTGCCTGGAGTCGACAGGTAGCTGAAGCTTTCTTT.

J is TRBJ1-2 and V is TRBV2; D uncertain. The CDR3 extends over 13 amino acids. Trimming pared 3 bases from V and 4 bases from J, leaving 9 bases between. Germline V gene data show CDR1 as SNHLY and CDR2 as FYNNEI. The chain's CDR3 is CASSDGRGYGYTF. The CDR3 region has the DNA TGTGCCAGCAGTGACGGACGGGGCTATGGCTACACCTTC.

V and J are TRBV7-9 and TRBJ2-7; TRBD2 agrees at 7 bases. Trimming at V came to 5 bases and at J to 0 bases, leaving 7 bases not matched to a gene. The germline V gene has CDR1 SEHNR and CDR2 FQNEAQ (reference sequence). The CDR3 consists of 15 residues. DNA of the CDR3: TGTGCCAGCAGCCCCCGGGGGGAGGGCTCCTACGAGCAGTACTTC. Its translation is CASSPRGEGSYEQYF.

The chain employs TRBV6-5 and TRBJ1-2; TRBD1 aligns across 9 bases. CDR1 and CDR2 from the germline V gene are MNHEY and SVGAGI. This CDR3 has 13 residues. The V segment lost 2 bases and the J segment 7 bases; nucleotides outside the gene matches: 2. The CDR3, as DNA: TGTGCCAGCAGTTACGGACAGGGGTTTGGCTACACCTTC. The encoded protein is CASSYGQGFGYTF.

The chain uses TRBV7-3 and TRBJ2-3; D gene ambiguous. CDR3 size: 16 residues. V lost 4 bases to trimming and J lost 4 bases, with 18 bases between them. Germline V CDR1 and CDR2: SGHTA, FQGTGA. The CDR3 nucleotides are TGTGCCAGCAGCTCCCCGACTCGGTCGGCATCAGATACGCAGTATTTT. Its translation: CASSSPTRSASDTQYF.

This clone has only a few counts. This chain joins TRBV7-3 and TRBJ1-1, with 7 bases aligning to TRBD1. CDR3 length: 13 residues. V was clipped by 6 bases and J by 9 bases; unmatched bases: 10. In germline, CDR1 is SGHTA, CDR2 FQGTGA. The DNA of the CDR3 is TGTGCCAGCAGGCAATCTGAGGGACAGAAAGCTTTCTTT. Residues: CASRQSEGQKAFF.